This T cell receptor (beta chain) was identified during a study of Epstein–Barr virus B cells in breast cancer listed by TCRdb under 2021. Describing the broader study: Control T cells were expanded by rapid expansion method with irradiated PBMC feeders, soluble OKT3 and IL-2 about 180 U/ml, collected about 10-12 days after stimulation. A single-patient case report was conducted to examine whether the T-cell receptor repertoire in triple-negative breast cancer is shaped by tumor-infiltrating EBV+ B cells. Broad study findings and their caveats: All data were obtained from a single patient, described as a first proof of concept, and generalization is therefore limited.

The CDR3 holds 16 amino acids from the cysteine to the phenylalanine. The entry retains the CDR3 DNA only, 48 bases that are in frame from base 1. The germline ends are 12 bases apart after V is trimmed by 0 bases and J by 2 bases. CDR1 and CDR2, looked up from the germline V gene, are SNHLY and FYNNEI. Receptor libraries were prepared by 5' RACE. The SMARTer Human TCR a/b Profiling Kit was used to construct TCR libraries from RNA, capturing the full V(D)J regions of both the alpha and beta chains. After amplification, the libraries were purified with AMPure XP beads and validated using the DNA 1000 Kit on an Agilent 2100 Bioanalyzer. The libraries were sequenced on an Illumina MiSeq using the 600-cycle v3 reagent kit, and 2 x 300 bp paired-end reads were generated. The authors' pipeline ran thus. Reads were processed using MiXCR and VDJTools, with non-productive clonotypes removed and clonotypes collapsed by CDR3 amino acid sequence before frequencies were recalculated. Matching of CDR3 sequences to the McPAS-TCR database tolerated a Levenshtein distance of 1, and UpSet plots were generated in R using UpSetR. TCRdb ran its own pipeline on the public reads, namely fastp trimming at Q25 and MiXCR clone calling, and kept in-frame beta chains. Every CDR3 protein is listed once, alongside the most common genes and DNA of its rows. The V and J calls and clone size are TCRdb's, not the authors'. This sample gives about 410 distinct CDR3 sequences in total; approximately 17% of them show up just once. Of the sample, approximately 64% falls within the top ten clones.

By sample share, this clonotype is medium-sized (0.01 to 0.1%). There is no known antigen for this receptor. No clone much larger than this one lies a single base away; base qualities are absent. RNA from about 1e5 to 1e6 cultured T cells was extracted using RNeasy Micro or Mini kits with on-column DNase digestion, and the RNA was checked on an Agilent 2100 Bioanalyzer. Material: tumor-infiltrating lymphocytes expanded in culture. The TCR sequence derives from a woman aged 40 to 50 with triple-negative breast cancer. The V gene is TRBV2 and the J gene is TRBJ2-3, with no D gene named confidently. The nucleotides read TGTGCCAGCAGTGAAGCTGGTGGACCCCACACAGATACGCAGTATTTT. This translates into CASSEAGGPHTDTQYF.